Sequencing of this T cell receptor (beta chain) was carried out in a study of OX40 agonist ivuxolimab in advanced cancers. Study as a whole: The patients' treatment was ivuxolimab, an agonistic anti-OX40 (CD134) antibody. Every patient in dose escalation had hepatocellular carcinoma, melanoma, renal cell or head and neck cancer.

The method was immunoSEQ multiplex PCR; TCRdb's version includes in-frame clones alone and lacks a portion of them. The sample holds about 80,000 clones; roughly 84% are singletons and the top ten take about 5.9%. CDR1 is GTSNPN, CDR2 SVGIG, per germline (reference sequence). V dropped 0 bases and J dropped 6 bases, with 23 bases sitting between them. This CDR3 has 17 residues. No patient had autoimmune disease or received systemic immunosuppression. The material sequenced was CD4+ or CD8+ T cells sorted from blood, taken in a trial of the OX40 agonist ivuxolimab. The chain employs TRBV30 and TRBJ1-1, with a weak D call TRBD1 (5 bases). This clonotype was sampled from an adult with an advanced solid tumor such as melanoma, head and neck, liver or kidney cancer. The CDR3 sequence is CAWSVPPPGARGAEAFF. The CDR3 coding sequence is TGTGCCTGGAGTGTACCCCCCCCCGGGGCCCGAGGGGCTGAAGCTTTCTTT.